A single T cell receptor beta chain is shown here with its context. These data belong to a study of PD-1 blockade in classical Hodgkin lymphoma. Sequencing used immunoSEQ multiplex PCR; TCRdb keeps in-frame clones, though not all of them. The data show 55,000 to 80,000 clones, more than 85% seen once. Following autologous stem cell transplantation, relapse occurred in every patient, and exposure to brentuximab vedotin varied. CDR1 is SGHRS and CDR2 is YFSETQ in the germline V gene. This CDR3 has 15 amino acids. The V gene lost 4 bases and the J gene lost 2 bases, with 16 bases spanning the gap. This receptor was identified in a human donor with classical Hodgkin lymphoma. The sample in question was peripheral blood mononuclear cells (PBMCs), obtained at baseline. The J gene is TRBJ2-7, the V gene TRBV5-1, with D uncertain. The CDR3 region has the DNA TGCGCCAGCAGCGCCCCGGGCTACGGCCCCTACGAGCAGTACTTC. Translating gives CASSAPGYGPYEQYF.